This TCR beta chain was documented in a study of T cells in Graves' hyperthyroidism and ophthalmopathy. The CDR3 length is 16 residues. Trimming left V 1 base short and J 4 bases short, with 16 bases between. The source material, RNA transcripts, was used to amplify TCR beta CDR3 regions. HTBI primers were employed in a first-round RT-PCR of the TCR CDR3. Using its own MiXCR run on the multiplex PCR reads, TCRdb lists one record per CDR3 protein. The sample has nearly 600,000 distinct CDR3 sequences, 13% to 15% seen once. The source is a woman younger than 35 with Graves' ophthalmopathy. Sequenced input: blood. This chain joins TRBV12-3 or TRBV12-4 and TRBJ1-2; D is ambiguous. CDR3 protein: CASSLGLSSAVYGYTF. CDR3 bases: TGTGCCAGCAGTTTAGGGTTGAGCTCCGCCGTCTATGGCTACACCTTC.